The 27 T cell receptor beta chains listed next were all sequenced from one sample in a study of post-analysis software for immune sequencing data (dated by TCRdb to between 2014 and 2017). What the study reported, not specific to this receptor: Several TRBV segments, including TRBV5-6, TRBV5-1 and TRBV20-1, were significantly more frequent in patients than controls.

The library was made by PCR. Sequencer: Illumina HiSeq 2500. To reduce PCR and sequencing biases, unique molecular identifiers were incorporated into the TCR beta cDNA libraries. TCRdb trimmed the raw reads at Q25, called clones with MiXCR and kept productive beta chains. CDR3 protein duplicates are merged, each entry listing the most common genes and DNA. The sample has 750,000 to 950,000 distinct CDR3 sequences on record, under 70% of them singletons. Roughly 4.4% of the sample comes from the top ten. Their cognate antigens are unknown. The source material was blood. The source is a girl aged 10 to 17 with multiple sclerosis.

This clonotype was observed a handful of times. The CDR3 coding sequence is TGTGCCAGCAGCTTCTTGGGCGAACCTGACACGAGCGAGCAGTACTTC. Its translation is CASSFLGEPDTSEQYF. The chain carries TRBV7-6 and TRBJ2-4; D gene unclear. The DNA end favors TRBJ2-7, so the J call may be wrong. Germline V gives CDR1 SGHVS, CDR2 FNYEAQ. There are 16 residues in the CDR3.

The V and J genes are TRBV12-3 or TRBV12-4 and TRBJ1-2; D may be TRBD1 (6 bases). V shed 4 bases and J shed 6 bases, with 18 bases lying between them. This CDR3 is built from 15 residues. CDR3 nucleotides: TGTGCCAGCAGTTCGGTACGGGGGCAGTCTGATGGCTACACCTTC. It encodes CASSSVRGQSDGYTF.

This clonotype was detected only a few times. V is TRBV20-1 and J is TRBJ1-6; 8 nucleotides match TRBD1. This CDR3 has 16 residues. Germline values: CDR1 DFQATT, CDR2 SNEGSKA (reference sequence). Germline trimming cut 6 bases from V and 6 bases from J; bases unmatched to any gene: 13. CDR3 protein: CSALRQGILSNSPLHF. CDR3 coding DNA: TGCAGTGCCCTGCGACAGGGGATCTTGTCTAATTCACCCCTCCACTTT.

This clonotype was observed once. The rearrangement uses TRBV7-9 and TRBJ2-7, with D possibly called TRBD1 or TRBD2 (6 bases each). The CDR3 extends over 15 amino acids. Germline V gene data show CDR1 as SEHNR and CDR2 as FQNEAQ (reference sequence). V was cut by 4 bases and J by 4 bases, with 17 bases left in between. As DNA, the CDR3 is TGTGCCAGCAGCTACGGGAGACAGGAATTTTACGAGCAGTACTTC. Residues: CASSYGRQEFYEQYF.

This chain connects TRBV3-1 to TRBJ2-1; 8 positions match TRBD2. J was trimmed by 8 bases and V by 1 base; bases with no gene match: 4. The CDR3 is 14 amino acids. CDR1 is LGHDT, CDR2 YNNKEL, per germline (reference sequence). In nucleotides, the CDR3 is TGTGCCAGCAGCCAAGCATCGGGGGGGCATGAGCAGTTCTTC. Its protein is CASSQASGGHEQFF.

CDR3 residues: CASSLASRLGYTF. The CDR3 DNA follows: TGTGCCAGCAGCTTGGCGTCCAGACTTGGCTACACCTTC. The V call is TRBV11-2, the J call TRBJ1-2; no definite D call. CDR3 length equals 13 residues. V was clipped by 3 bases and J by 7 bases, with 12 bases between them. Germline values: CDR1 SGHAT, CDR2 FQNNGV. The complete variable domain, with remaining parts taken from reference TRBV11-2 and TRBJ1-2, reads EAGVAQSPRYKIIEKRQSVAFWCNPISGHATLYWYQQILGQGPKLLIQFQNNGVVDDSQLPKDRFSAERLKGVDSTLKIQPAKLEDSAVYLCASSLASRLGYTFGSGTRLTVV.

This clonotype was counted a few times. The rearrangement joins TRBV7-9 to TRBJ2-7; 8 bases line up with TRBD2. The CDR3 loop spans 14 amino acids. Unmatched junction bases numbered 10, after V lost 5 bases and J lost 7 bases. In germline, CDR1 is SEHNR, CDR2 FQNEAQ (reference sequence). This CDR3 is CASSPGSGRGEQYF. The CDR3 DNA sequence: TGTGCCAGCAGCCCGGGGAGCGGGAGAGGGGAGCAGTACTTC.

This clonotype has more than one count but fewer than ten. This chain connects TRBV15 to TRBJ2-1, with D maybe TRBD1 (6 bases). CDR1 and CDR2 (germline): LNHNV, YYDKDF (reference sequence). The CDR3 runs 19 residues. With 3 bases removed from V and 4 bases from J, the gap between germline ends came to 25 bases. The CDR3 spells CATSRVIQGSDPRYNEQFF. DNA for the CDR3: TGTGCCACCAGCAGGGTAATACAGGGTAGTGATCCCCGATACAATGAGCAGTTCTTC.

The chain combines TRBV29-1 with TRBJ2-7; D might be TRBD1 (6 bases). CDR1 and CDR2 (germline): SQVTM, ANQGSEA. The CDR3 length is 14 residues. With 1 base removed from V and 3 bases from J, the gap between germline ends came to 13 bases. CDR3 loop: CSVEGHKQGYEQYF. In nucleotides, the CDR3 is TGCAGCGTTGAAGGGCACAAACAGGGCTACGAGCAGTACTTC.

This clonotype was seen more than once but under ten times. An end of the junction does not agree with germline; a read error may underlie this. DNA for the CDR3: TGTGCTAGCAGCTTACGCCCCCGGGAGACCATCAATGAGCAGTTCTTC. It codes for CASSLRPRETINEQFF. The J gene is TRBJ2-1, the V gene TRBV7-7; weak D call: TRBD2 (6 bases). CDR3 length: 16 residues. CDR1 is SSHAT, CDR2 FNYEAQ, per germline (reference sequence).

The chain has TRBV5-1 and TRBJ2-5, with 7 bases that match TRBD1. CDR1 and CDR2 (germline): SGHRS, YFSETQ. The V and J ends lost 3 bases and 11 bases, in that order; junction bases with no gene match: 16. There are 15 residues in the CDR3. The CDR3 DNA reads TGCGCCAGCAGCTACCAAGGGACAGCCAACAATGAGCAGTACTTC. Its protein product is CASSYQGTANNEQYF.

This chain's CDR3 is CASEGHTEAFF. In DNA, the CDR3 is TGTGCCAGCGAAGGGCACACTGAAGCTTTCTTT. The rearrangement uses TRBV3-1 and TRBJ1-1; D gene uncertain. Germline V lookup: CDR1 LGHDT, CDR2 YNNKEL (reference sequence). This CDR3 contains 11 residues. V was trimmed by 8 bases and J by 3 bases, leaving 7 bases between them. Looking up the rest from reference TRBV3-1 and TRBJ1-1 gives the full variable domain: DTAVSQTPKYLVTQMGNDKSIKCEQNLGHDTMYWYKQDSKKFLKIMFSYNNKELIINETVPNRFSPKSPDKAHLNLHINSLELGDSAVYFCASEGHTEAFFGQGTRLTVV.

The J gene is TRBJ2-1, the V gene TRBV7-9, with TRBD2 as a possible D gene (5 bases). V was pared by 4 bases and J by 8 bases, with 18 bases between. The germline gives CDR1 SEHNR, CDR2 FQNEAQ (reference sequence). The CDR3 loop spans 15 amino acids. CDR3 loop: CASSYGRGLFDEQFF. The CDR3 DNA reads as TGTGCCAGCAGCTACGGCCGGGGTTTATTCGATGAGCAGTTCTTC.

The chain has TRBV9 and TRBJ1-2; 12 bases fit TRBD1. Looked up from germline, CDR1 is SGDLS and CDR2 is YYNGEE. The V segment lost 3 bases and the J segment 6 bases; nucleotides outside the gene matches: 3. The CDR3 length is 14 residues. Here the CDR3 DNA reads TGTGCCAGCAGCGGGGACAGGGGGCGGAATGGCTACACCTTC. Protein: CASSGDRGRNGYTF. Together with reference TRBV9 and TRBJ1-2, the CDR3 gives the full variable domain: DSGVTQTPKHLITATGQRVTLRCSPRSGDLSVYWYQQSLDQGLQFLIQYYNGEERAKGNILERFSAQQFPDLHSELNLSSLELGDSALYFCASSGDRGRNGYTFGSGTRLTVV.

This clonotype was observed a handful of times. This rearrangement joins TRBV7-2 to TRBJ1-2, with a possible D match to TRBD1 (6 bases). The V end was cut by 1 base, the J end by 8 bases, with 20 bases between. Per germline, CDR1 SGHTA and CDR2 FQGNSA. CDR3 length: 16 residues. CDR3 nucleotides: TGTGCCAGCAGCTTAGGGGTCTACAGGGTGACAGGAGGCTACACCTTC. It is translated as CASSLGVYRVTGGYTF. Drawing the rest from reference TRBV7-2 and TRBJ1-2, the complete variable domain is GAGVSQSPSNKVTEKGKDVELRCDPISGHTALYWYRQSLGQGLEFLIYFQGNSAPDKSGLPSDRFSAERTGGSVSTLTIQRTQQEDSAVYLCASSLGVYRVTGGYTFGSGTRLTVV.

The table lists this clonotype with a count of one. Here the CDR3 reads CAIKVTSGGREQFF. The CDR3 coding sequence is TGTGCCATCAAGGTGACTAGCGGGGGACGTGAGCAGTTCTTC. This sequence joins TRBV10-3 and TRBJ2-1, with 12 bases fitting TRBD2. The CDR3 loop spans 14 amino acids. CDR1 ENHRY and CDR2 SYGVKD come from the germline V gene. J gave up 9 bases and V 7 bases, and 7 bases lay outside the gene matches.

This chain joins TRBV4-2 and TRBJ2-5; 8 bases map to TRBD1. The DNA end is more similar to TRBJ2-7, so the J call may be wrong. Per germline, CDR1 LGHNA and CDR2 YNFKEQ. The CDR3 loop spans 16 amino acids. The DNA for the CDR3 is TGTGCCAGCAGCCAAGAGATCGGGTCCAGGGGGCACGAGCAGTACTTC. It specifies CASSQEIGSRGHEQYF.

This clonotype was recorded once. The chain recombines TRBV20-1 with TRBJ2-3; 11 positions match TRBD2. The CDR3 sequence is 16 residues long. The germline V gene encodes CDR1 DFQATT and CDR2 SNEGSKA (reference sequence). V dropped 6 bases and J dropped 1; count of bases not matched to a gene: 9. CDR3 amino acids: CSATGTSGRGTDTQYF. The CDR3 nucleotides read TGCAGTGCGACCGGGACTAGCGGAAGGGGCACAGATACGCAGTATTTT.

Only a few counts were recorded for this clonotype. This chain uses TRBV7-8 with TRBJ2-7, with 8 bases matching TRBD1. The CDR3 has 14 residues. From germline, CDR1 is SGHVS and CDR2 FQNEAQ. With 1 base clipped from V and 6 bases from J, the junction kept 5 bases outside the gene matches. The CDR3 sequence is CASSLVGQGSEQYF. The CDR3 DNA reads TGTGCCAGCAGCTTAGTCGGACAGGGAAGCGAGCAGTACTTC. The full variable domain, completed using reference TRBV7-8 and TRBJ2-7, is GAGVSQSPRYKVAKRGQDVALRCDPISGHVSLFWYQQALGQGPEFLTYFQNEAQLDKSGLPSDRFFAERPEGSVSTLKIQRTQQEDSAVYLCASSLVGQGSEQYFGPGTRLTVT.

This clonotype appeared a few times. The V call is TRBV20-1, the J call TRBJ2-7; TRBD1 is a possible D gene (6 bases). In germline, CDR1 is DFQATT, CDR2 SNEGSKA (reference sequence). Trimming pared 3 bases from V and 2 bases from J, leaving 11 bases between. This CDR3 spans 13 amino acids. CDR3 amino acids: CSARNRATYEQYF. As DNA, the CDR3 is TGCAGTGCTAGGAACAGGGCTACCTACGAGCAGTACTTC.

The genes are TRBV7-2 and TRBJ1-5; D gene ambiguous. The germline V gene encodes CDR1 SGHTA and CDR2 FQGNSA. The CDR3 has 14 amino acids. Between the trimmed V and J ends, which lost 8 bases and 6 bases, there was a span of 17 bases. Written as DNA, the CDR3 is TGTGCCAGCGCCCTCCCGGACCGAGGTCAGCCCCAGCATTTT. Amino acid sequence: CASALPDRGQPQHF.

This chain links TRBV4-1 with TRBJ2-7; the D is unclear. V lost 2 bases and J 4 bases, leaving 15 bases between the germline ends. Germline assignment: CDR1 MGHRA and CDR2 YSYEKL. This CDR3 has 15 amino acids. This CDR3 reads CASSQSEDPLYEQYF. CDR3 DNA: TGCGCCAGCAGCCAAAGTGAGGATCCCTTATACGAGCAGTACTTC.

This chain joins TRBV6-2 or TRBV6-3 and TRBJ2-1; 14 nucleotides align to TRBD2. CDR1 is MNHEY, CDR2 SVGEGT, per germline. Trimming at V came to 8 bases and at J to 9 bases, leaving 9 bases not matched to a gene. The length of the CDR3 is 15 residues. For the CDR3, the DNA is TGTGCCAGCTCGGGACTAGCGGGAGCTCGAGGTGAGCAGTTCTTC. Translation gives CASSGLAGARGEQFF.

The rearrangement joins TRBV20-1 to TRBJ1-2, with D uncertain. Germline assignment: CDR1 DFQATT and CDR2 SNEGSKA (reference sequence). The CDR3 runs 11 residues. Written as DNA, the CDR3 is TGCAGCCGACCAGAGACTGACGGCTACACCTTC. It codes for CSRPETDGYTF.

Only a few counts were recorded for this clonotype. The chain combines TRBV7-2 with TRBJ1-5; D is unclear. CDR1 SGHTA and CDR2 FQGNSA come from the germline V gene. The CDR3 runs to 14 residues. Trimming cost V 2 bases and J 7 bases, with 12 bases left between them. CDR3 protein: CASSLIGSGQPQHF. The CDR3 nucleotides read TGTGCCAGCAGCTTAATAGGGTCCGGCCAGCCCCAGCATTTT.

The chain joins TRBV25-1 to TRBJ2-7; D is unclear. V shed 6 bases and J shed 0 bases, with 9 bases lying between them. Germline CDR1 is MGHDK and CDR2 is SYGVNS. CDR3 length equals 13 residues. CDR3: CASRSPYSYEQYF. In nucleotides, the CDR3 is TGTGCCAGCAGGTCCCCATACTCCTACGAGCAGTACTTC.

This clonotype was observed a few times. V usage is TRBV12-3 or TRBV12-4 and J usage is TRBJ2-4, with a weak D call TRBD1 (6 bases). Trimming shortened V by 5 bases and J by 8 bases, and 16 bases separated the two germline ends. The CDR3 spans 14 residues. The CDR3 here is CASSPLRGSDIQYF. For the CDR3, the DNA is TGTGCCAGCAGTCCCCTGAGGGGGTCAGACATTCAGTACTTC.